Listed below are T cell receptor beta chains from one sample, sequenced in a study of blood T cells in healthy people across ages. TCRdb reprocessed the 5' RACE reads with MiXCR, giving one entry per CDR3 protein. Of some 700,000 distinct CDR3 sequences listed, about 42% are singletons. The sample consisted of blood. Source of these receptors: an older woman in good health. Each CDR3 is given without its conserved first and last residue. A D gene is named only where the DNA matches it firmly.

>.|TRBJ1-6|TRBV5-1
ASSLDFGSSYNSPLH
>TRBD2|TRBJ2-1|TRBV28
ASSPTSGTNEQF
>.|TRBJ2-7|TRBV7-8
ASSLVSGTTYEQY
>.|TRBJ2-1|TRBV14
ASSRGTHNEQF
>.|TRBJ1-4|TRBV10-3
AISPRGSGQEKLF
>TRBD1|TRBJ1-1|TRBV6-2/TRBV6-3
ASSYSGDRPGLVNTEAF
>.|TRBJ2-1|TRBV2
ASSEGRVPGNEQF
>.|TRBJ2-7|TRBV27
ASSLSGAGPYGDYEQY
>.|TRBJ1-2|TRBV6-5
ASSPTWALDYGYT
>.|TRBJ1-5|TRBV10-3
AIAQESNQPQH
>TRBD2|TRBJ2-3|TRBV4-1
ASSQQAGGTDTQY